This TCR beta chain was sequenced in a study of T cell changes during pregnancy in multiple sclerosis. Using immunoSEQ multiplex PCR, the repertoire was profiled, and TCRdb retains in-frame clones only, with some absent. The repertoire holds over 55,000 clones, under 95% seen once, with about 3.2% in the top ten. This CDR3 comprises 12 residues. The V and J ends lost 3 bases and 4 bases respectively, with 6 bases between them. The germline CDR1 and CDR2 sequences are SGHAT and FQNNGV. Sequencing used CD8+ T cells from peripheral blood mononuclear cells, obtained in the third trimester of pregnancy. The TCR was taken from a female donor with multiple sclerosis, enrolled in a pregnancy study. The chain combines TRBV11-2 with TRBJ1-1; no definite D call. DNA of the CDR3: TGTGCCAGCAGCTTCGAGGGCACTGAAGCTTTCTTT. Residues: CASSFEGTEAFF.